This entry describes one T cell receptor (beta chain). The germline CDR1 and CDR2 sequences are ENHRY and SYGVKD. The CDR3 spans 16 residues. The J segment lost 3 bases and the V segment lost 1 base, leaving 5 bases of the junction unmatched. This record comes from a study of patients and donors after allogeneic stem cell transplantation. Using its own MiXCR run on the RT-PCR reads, TCRdb lists one record per CDR3 protein. This sample carries some 960,000 distinct CDR3 sequences, under 20% of them seen once, and the ten largest clones take roughly 6%. The gene calls are TRBV10-3 and TRBJ2-3, with 9 bases matching TRBD2. Sequenced sample: blood, either unsorted or a sorted T cell fraction (not recorded which). This TCR was recovered from a human donor who was either an allogeneic HSCT recipient or a stem cell or donor lymphocyte infusion donor (not recorded which). It is not recorded whose cells these are; they may come from a transplant donor. The CDR3 here is CAISELRRGGTDTQYF. CDR3 in DNA: TGTGCCATCAGTGAGTTGCGGCGGGGGGGTACAGATACGCAGTATTTT.